This TCR beta chain was sequenced during a study of regulatory T cells in long-lasting Graves disease. Specified time point: persistent/refractory GD, antithyroid drugs over 5 years with positive TRAb. PBMC-derived RNA was used for the TCR library. Nine milliliters of peripheral blood went into EDTA tubes. Many counts were recorded for this clonotype. The CDR3 sequence is 15 residues long. The V end was cut by 3 bases, the J end by 0 bases, with 9 bases between. Germline V gene data show CDR1 as DFQATT and CDR2 as SNEGSKA (reference sequence). Construction of the TCR beta libraries employed iRepertoire HTBI primers in conjunction with Arm-PCR of CDR3 regions. One entry per CDR3 protein results from TCRdb running MiXCR on the multiplex PCR reads. The data hold 700,000 or so distinct CDR3 sequences, with 25% to 35% observed a single time.

The TCR was taken from a female donor with Graves disease. This specimen consisted of peripheral blood mononuclear cells (PBMCs), obtained when the disease was refractory, from a patient treated with antithyroid drugs. J is TRBJ1-6 and V is TRBV20-1; D perhaps matches TRBD1 (5 bases). CDR3: CSARGRSSYNSPLHF. In DNA form, the CDR3 reads TGCAGTGCTAGGGGGCGGAGCTCCTATAATTCACCCCTCCACTTT.